This TCR beta chain was identified during a study of T cell responses to AZD1222 COVID-19 vaccine. Study outcomes and limitations: Dominant CD4 TCR responses targeted spike regions 160-218 and 743-854. Just a handful of AZD1222 recipients tested seropositive at baseline.

From germline, CDR1 is ENHRY and CDR2 SYGVKD. Trimming took off 4 bases at V and 1 base at J, with 10 bases between the two ends. The CDR3 is 14 amino acids. Concerning this clone itself: Its antigen is as yet unknown.

Profiled with immunoSEQ multiplex PCR; TCRdb holds only in-frame clones, not every one. Here the sample spans around 100,000 clones, about 91% being singletons. The chain is built from TRBV10-3 and TRBJ2-5, with D possibly being TRBD2 (6 bases). The TCR was taken from an adult who received the AZD1222 COVID-19 vaccine. The material was peripheral blood, obtained 28 days after the second AZD1222 dose. The CDR3 here is CAISGGATQETQYF. CDR3 in DNA: TGTGCCATCAGTGGCGGGGCCACCCAAGAGACCCAGTACTTC.